This T cell receptor beta chain was identified in a study of post-analysis software for immune sequencing data. Study-wide points: About 5 TRBV segments appeared more often in patients than in controls, and TRBV5-6, TRBV5-1 and TRBV20-1 were among these.

Tagging with unique molecular identifiers was a feature of the TCR beta cDNA libraries. TCRdb analysed the PCR reads with MiXCR anew, one entry per CDR3 protein. The sample consists of some 700,000 distinct CDR3 sequences, 55% to 70% of them appearing once. This clonotype was seen once. Its antigen is still unknown. Looked up from germline, CDR1 is LGHDT and CDR2 is YNNKEL (reference sequence). The CDR3 loop spans 13 amino acids. With 4 bases removed from V and 8 bases from J, the gap between germline ends came to 11 bases. This TCR came from a girl aged 2-9 years with multiple sclerosis. The J gene is TRBJ1-4, the V gene TRBV3-1, with a weak D call TRBD1 (5 bases). Specimen: blood. CDR3 protein: CASSRQGDEKLFF. The CDR3 DNA reads TGTGCCAGCAGCCGTCAGGGAGACGAAAAACTGTTTTTT. Combining the CDR3 with reference TRBV3-1 and TRBJ1-4 gives the whole variable domain DTAVSQTPKYLVTQMGNDKSIKCEQNLGHDTMYWYKQDSKKFLKIMFSYNNKELIINETVPNRFSPKSPDKAHLNLHINSLELGDSAVYFCASSRQGDEKLFFGSGTQLSVL.